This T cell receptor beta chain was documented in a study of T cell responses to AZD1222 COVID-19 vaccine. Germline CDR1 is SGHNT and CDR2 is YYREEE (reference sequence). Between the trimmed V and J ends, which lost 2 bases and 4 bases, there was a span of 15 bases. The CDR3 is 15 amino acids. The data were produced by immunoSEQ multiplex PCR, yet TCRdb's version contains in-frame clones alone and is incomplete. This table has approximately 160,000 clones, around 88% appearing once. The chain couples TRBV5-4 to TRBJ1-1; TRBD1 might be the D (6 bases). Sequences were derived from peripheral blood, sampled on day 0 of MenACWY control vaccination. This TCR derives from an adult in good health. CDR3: CASSLGGRGSTEAFF. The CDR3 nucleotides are TGTGCCAGCAGCTTAGGGGGTAGAGGGAGCACTGAAGCTTTCTTT.